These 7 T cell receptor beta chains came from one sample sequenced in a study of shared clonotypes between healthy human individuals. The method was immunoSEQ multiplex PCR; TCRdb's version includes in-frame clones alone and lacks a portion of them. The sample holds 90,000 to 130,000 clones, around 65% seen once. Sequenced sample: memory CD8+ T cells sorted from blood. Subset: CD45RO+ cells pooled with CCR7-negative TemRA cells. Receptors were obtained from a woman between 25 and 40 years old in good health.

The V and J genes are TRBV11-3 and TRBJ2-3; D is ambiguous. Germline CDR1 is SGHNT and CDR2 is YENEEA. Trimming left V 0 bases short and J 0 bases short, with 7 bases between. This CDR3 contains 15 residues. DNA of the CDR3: TGTGCCAGCAGCTTAGAGGGGTCTAGCACAGATACGCAGTATTTT. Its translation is CASSLEGSSTDTQYF.

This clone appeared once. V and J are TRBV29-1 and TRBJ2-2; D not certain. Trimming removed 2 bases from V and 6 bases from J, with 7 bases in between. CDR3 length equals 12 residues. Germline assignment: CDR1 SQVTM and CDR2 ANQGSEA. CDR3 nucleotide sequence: TGCAGCGTTGAAAATTGGGCCGGGGAGCTGTTTTTT. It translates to CSVENWAGELFF.

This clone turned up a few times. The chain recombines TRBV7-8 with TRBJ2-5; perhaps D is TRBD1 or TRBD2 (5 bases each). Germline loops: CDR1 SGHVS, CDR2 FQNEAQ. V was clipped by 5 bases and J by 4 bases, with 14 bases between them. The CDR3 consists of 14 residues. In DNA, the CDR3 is TGTGCCAGCAGCCCGACCGATGGGGGAGAGACCCAGTACTTC. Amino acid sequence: CASSPTDGGETQYF.

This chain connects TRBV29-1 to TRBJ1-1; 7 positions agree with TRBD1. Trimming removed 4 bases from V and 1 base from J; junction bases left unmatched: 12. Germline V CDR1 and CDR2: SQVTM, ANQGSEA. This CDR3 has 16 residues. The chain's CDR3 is CSVAGGGSGRNTEAFF. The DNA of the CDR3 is TGCAGCGTTGCTGGAGGGGGCTCGGGGAGGAACACTGAAGCTTTCTTT.

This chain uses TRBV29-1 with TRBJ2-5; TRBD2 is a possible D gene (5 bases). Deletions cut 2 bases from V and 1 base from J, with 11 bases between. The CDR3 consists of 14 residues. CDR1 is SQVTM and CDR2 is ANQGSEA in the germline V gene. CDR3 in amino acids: CSVEFLATQETQYF. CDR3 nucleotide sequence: TGCAGCGTTGAATTTCTAGCTACCCAAGAGACCCAGTACTTC.

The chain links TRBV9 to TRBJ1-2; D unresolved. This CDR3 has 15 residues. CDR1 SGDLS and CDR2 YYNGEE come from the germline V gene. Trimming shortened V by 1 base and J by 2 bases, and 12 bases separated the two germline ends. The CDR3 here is CASSVRPARNYGYTF. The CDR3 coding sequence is TGTGCCAGCAGCGTACGGCCAGCTAGGAACTATGGCTACACCTTC. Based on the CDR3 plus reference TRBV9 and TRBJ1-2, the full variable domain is DSGVTQTPKHLITATGQRVTLRCSPRSGDLSVYWYQQSLDQGLQFLIQYYNGEERAKGNILERFSAQQFPDLHSELNLSSLELGDSALYFCASSVRPARNYGYTFGSGTRLTVV.

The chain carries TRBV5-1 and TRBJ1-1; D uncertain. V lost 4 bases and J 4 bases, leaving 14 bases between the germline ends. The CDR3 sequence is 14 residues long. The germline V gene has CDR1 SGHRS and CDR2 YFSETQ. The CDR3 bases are TGCGCCAGCAGCCCGGCCCGAGGAGCCACTGAAGCTTTCTTT. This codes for CASSPARGATEAFF. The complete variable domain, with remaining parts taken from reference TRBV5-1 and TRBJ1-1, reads KAGVTQTPRYLIKTRGQQVTLSCSPISGHRSVSWYQQTPGQGLQFLFEYFSETQRNKGNFPGRFSGRQFSNSRSEMNVSTLELGDSALYLCASSPARGATEAFFGQGTRLTVV.